Below are 20 T cell receptor beta chains sequenced from a single sample in a study of blood T cell repertoires in COVID-19. Generated by immunoSEQ multiplex PCR, the TCRdb table keeps only in-frame clones and is missing some. The sample carries 250,000 to 350,000 clones, about 87% recorded once. Sequences were obtained from peripheral blood. These receptors all stem from a woman aged 45-65 years who had recovered from COVID-19.

The table lists this clone with a count of one. The chain carries TRBV4-3 and TRBJ2-7; D uncertain. Germline CDR1 is LGHNA and CDR2 is YSLEER. Trimming left V 0 bases short and J 9 bases short, with 12 bases between. The CDR3 has 13 residues. The CDR3 here is CASSQDRVSVQYF. The DNA of the CDR3 is TGCGCCAGCAGCCAAGATCGGGTCAGTGTGCAGTACTTC.

The V call is TRBV4-2, the J call TRBJ2-5; TRBD1 might be the D (6 bases). The CDR3 extends over 16 amino acids. Germline CDR1 and CDR2: LGHNA and YNFKEQ. V lost 1 base, J lost 3 bases, and 15 bases lay in between. The CDR3 protein is CASSQGRRQEEETQYF. The DNA of the CDR3 is TGTGCCAGCAGCCAAGGGCGGAGACAGGAGGAAGAGACCCAGTACTTC.

This clone came up once. The chain employs TRBV5-1 and TRBJ2-2; 13 nucleotides agree with TRBD2. Germline V gene lookup returns CDR1 SGHRS and CDR2 YFSETQ. This CDR3 has 16 residues. V lost 3 bases, J lost 7 bases, and 6 bases stayed unmatched. In DNA, the CDR3 is TGCGCCAGCAGCTGGGGGACTAGCGGGATAATCGGGGAGCTGTTTTTT. Its protein is CASSWGTSGIIGELFF. The full variable domain, completed using reference TRBV5-1 and TRBJ2-2, is KAGVTQTPRYLIKTRGQQVTLSCSPISGHRSVSWYQQTPGQGLQFLFEYFSETQRNKGNFPGRFSGRQFSNSRSEMNVSTLELGDSALYLCASSWGTSGIIGELFFGEGSRLTVL.

This CDR3 reads CASSDSRTQLAKNIQYF. The DNA of the CDR3 is TGCGCCAGCAGTGACAGTAGAACACAGCTAGCCAAAAACATTCAGTACTTC. The V and J genes are TRBV10-2 and TRBJ2-4; no definite D call. Trimming cost V 3 bases and J 0 bases, with 15 bases left between them. This CDR3 comprises 17 residues. Germline-derived CDR1 and CDR2 are WSHSY and SAAADI.

The gene calls are TRBV5-8 and TRBJ2-6; no clear D. V lost 6 bases to trimming and J lost 0 bases, with 13 bases between them. CDR3 length: 16 residues. CDR1 is SGHTS, CDR2 YDEGEE, per germline. DNA of the CDR3: TGTGCCAGCATTCCACGGGTTGACTCTGGGGCCAACGTCCTGACTTTC. Translating gives CASIPRVDSGANVLTF.

This clone was counted between two and nine times. This rearrangement joins TRBV3-1 (or the pseudogene TRBV3-2) to TRBJ1-5, with D unresolved. This CDR3 spans 13 amino acids. V was cut by 0 bases and J by 4 bases, with 4 bases left in between. CDR1 LGHDT and CDR2 YNNKEL come from the germline V gene (reference sequence). The DNA for the CDR3 is TGTGCCAGCAGCCAAGAACGGAATCAGCCCCAGCATTTT. This codes for CASSQERNQPQHF.

The CDR3 bases are TGTGCCAGCAGTACGCCGGGACTTTCCCACTCTGGGGCCAACGTCCTGACTTTC. Its translation: CASSTPGLSHSGANVLTF. The chain uses TRBV28 and TRBJ2-6; D perhaps matches TRBD2 (6 bases). The CDR3 is 18 residues long. V was cut by 5 bases and J by 0 bases, with 17 bases left in between. CDR1 is MDHEN and CDR2 is SYDVKM in the germline V gene.

The chain combines TRBV5-1 with TRBJ2-4, with TRBD1 matching over 11 bases. CDR1 is SGHRS and CDR2 is YFSETQ in the germline V gene. This CDR3 has 16 residues. V trimming: 4 bases; J trimming: 2 bases; junction bases outside the gene matches: 5. CDR3 residues: CASSPGTGGTKNIQYF. CDR3 bases: TGCGCCAGCAGCCCCGGGACAGGGGGGACCAAAAACATTCAGTACTTC.

This chain joins TRBV5-1 and TRBJ2-1; 9 bases are shared with TRBD1. V lost 4 bases, J lost 8 bases, and 10 bases stayed unmatched. CDR1 and CDR2 (germline): SGHRS, YFSETQ. This CDR3 is built from 15 residues. The CDR3 DNA follows: TGCGCCAGCAGCGAGGGACAGGGTGGTGGCGATGAGCAGTTCTTC. This gives the protein CASSEGQGGGDEQFF. The variable domain in full, with the rest retrieved from reference TRBV5-1 and TRBJ2-1, is KAGVTQTPRYLIKTRGQQVTLSCSPISGHRSVSWYQQTPGQGLQFLFEYFSETQRNKGNFPGRFSGRQFSNSRSEMNVSTLELGDSALYLCASSEGQGGGDEQFFGPGTRLTVL.

The J gene is TRBJ1-1, the V gene TRBV5-6; weak D call: TRBD1 (6 bases). Trimming pared 1 base from V and 11 bases from J, leaving 18 bases between. Germline V CDR1 and CDR2: SGHDT, YYEEEE. CDR3 size: 14 residues. As DNA, the CDR3 is TGTGCCAGCAGCTTGTTTTCCCTAACTCAGGGGGCTTTCTTT. This encodes CASSLFSLTQGAFF.

The table lists this clone with a few counts. The chain is built from TRBV5-5 and TRBJ1-1, with D unresolved. The CDR3 covers 13 residues. The germline V and J ends were trimmed by 0 bases and 1 base, with 4 bases remaining between them. Per germline, CDR1 SGHKS and CDR2 YYEKEE (reference sequence). CDR3 sequence reads: CASSLGANTEAFF. The CDR3 region has the DNA TGTGCCAGCAGCTTGGGGGCGAACACTGAAGCTTTCTTT.

The V and J genes are TRBV30 and TRBJ1-2; no firm D call. Looked up from germline, CDR1 is GTSNPN and CDR2 is SVGIG (reference sequence). This CDR3 has 13 residues. Trimming stripped 2 bases from V and 4 bases from J, with 11 bases between. Here the CDR3 reads CAWSSQRGYGYTF. The DNA of the CDR3 is TGTGCCTGGAGTTCCCAGCGTGGCTATGGCTACACCTTC.

The J gene is TRBJ1-6, the V gene TRBV30; 11 bases align to TRBD1. This CDR3 has 14 residues. CDR1 and CDR2 (germline): GTSNPN, SVGIG (reference sequence). V trimming: 0 bases; J trimming: 9 bases; junction bases outside the gene matches: 1. CDR3 protein: CAWSVGTGGSPLHF. CDR3 bases: TGTGCCTGGAGTGTTGGGACAGGGGGTTCACCCCTCCACTTT. The whole variable domain, remainder taken from reference TRBV30 and TRBJ1-6, is SQTIHQWPATLVQPVGSPLSLECTVEGTSNPNLYWYRQAAGRGLQLLFYSVGIGQISSEVPQNLSASRPQDRQFILSSKKLLLSDSGFYLCAWSVGTGGSPLHFGNGTRLTVT.

CDR3 in amino acids: CASSPQGSDNEQFF. The CDR3 nucleotides read TGTGCCAGCTCACCACAGGGGTCGGACAATGAGCAGTTCTTC. The J gene is TRBJ2-1, the V gene TRBV18, with D perhaps TRBD1 (5 bases). Germline CDR1 is KGHSH and CDR2 is LQKENI. The CDR3 has 14 amino acids. Trimming removed 1 base from V and 5 bases from J, with 9 bases in between.

The rearrangement links TRBV6-5 to TRBJ1-2; D might be TRBD1 (6 bases). This CDR3 region has 13 residues. Germline-derived CDR1 and CDR2 are MNHEY and SVGAGI. The germline V and J ends were trimmed by 9 bases and 4 bases, with 15 bases remaining between them. CDR3 coding DNA: TGTGCCAGTTGGACAGAAACTACCTATGGCTACACCTTC. Its translation: CASWTETTYGYTF.

This chain joins TRBV6-2 or TRBV6-3 and TRBJ2-7; 7 positions agree with TRBD1. The germline gives CDR1 MNHEY, CDR2 SVGEGT. This CDR3 has 14 residues. The V segment lost 2 bases and the J segment 4 bases; nucleotides outside the gene matches: 5. The chain's CDR3 is CASSYLSTGYEQYF. The CDR3 DNA is TGTGCCAGCAGTTACCTTTCGACAGGGTACGAGCAGTACTTC.

The chain has TRBV3-1 (or the pseudogene TRBV3-2) and TRBJ1-1; perhaps TRBD1 as D (6 bases). The length of the CDR3 is 14 residues. Trimming left V 5 bases short and J 2 bases short, with 12 bases between. Looked up from germline, CDR1 is LGHDT and CDR2 is YNNKEL (reference sequence). CDR3: CASSATGPNTEAFF. The CDR3 DNA sequence: TGTGCCAGCAGCGCAACAGGGCCCAACACTGAAGCTTTCTTT.

V gene TRBV29-1 combines with J gene TRBJ2-3; TRBD2 matches 7 bases. Germline CDR1 is SQVTM and CDR2 is ANQGSEA. CDR3 length: 10 residues. The V and J ends lost 2 bases and 13 bases, in that order; junction bases with no gene match: 3. The CDR3 protein is CSVELAVEYF. CDR3 sequence (DNA): TGCAGCGTTGAACTAGCGGTGGAGTATTTT.

This CDR3 reads CASSVGRGGPYNEQFF. DNA of the CDR3: TGCGCCAGCAGTGTAGGTCGGGGAGGACCTTACAATGAGCAGTTCTTC. The chain joins TRBV10-1 to TRBJ2-1, with a possible D match to TRBD2 (6 bases). The V end was cut by 4 bases, the J end by 4 bases, with 17 bases between. The CDR3 loop spans 16 amino acids. Germline values: CDR1 WNHNN, CDR2 SYGVQD (reference sequence).

This chain uses TRBV28 with TRBJ2-3, with 9 bases identical to TRBD2. The CDR3 consists of 16 residues. From germline, CDR1 is MDHEN and CDR2 SYDVKM. V shed 3 bases and J 1 base; nucleotides not matched to a gene: 5. CDR3 region: CASSFRLAVRTDTQYF. In DNA form, the CDR3 reads TGTGCCAGCAGTTTTAGACTAGCGGTACGCACAGATACGCAGTATTTT.